This TCR beta chain came from a study of T cell repertoires in cytomegalovirus infection. About the study: An indication of both CMV infection and matching HLA type came from public TCR beta signatures.

TCRdb reprocessed the reads via MiXCR and lists one record per CDR3 protein. Of a few hundred thousand distinct CDR3 sequences detected, 33% appear once; the ten largest clones hold 15% to 20%. Overall study results and limits: Dominating the ex vivo response were HLA-C-restricted CMV-specific TCR beta clonotypes. Summed public TCR beta family frequency identified CMV carriers bearing the relevant HLA.

Comments on this clonotype: Its antigen is as yet unknown.

Germline values: CDR1 MNHEY, CDR2 SVGEGT. The CDR3 covers 14 residues. The V and J ends lost 6 bases and 5 bases, in that order; junction bases with no gene match: 8. The chain couples TRBV6-2 or TRBV6-3 to TRBJ2-3; TRBD2 aligns across 7 bases. Sequences were derived from cultured PBMCs, sampled from culture after CMV antigen stimulation. The clonotype comes from a human donor in good health (CMV status not recorded). Some clones in this sample may be carry-over from other donors' samples. The CDR3 DNA sequence: TGTGCCAGCAGGGAGAGGCTAGCGGAAGATACGCAGTATTTT. Its protein product is CASRERLAEDTQYF.